Presented here are 15 T cell receptor beta chains from one specimen sequenced in a study of blood T cell repertoires in COVID-19. Generated by immunoSEQ multiplex PCR, the TCRdb table keeps only in-frame clones and is missing some. The repertoire consists of over 110,000 clones, with about 87% occurring once and the leading ten covering 28%. The sample taken for sequencing was peripheral blood. The receptors come from a human donor in a cohort sampled during active COVID-19.

The J gene is TRBJ2-7, the V gene TRBV9, with D possibly matching TRBD2 (5 bases). CDR1 and CDR2 from the germline V gene are SGDLS and YYNGEE. The CDR3 is 15 amino acids. Trimming pared 0 bases from V and 6 bases from J, leaving 16 bases between. The CDR3 DNA reads TGTGCCAGCAGCGTAGGCCCGGAGGTGAGGTCCGAGCAGTACTTC. This gives the protein CASSVGPEVRSEQYF.

The rearrangement links TRBV11-2 to TRBJ2-1, with 8 bases lining up with TRBD2. J gave up 10 bases and V 4 bases, and 9 bases lay outside the gene matches. Germline V gene data show CDR1 as SGHAT and CDR2 as FQNNGV. The CDR3 runs 14 residues. The CDR3 sequence is CASSSAGGAREQFF. For the CDR3, the DNA is TGTGCCAGCAGCTCGGCCGGGGGGGCCCGGGAGCAGTTCTTC.

The rearrangement uses TRBV12-5 and TRBJ2-3; D is uncertain. This CDR3 has 14 amino acids. The V and J ends lost 5 bases and 3 bases respectively, with 12 bases between them. Germline lookup yields CDR1 LGHNT and CDR2 FRNRAP. CDR3 nucleotides: TGTGCTAGTGGTAACGGGTCCCAAACAGATACGCAGTATTTT. Protein sequence: CASGNGSQTDTQYF.

The CDR3 region has the DNA TGTGCCAGCAGCGAGGGACAGGGGAGCGAGCAGTTCTTC. Its protein is CASSEGQGSEQFF. The rearrangement uses TRBV7-2 and TRBJ2-1; 10 nucleotides match TRBD1. V trimming: 5 bases; J trimming: 10 bases; junction bases outside the gene matches: 5. This CDR3 has 13 residues. Looked up from germline, CDR1 is SGHTA and CDR2 is FQGNSA.

This sequence joins TRBV11-3 and TRBJ2-7, with D maybe TRBD1 (6 bases). Germline CDR1 is SGHNT and CDR2 is YENEEA. CDR3 length: 13 amino acids. Between the trimmed V and J ends, which lost 5 bases and 5 bases, there was a span of 13 bases. CDR3 DNA sequence: TGTGCCAGCAGCCCCCAGGGGCTCGACGAGCAGTACTTC. Its protein is CASSPQGLDEQYF.

The genes are TRBV4-2 and TRBJ1-1; D is perhaps TRBD1 (6 bases). V lost 0 bases and J lost 4, with 18 bases in between. The CDR3 length is 17 residues. Germline CDR1 LGHNA, CDR2 YNFKEQ. The CDR3 nucleotides read TGTGCCAGCAGCCAAGATCGGGTTAGGGGGGGCGGCACTGAAGCTTTCTTT. Amino acid sequence: CASSQDRVRGGGTEAFF.

V gene TRBV5-5 combines with J gene TRBJ2-3; tentatively, D is TRBD2 (6 bases). The ends were cut back, 0 bases at V and 1 base at J, with 6 bases in the middle. CDR1 and CDR2 (germline): SGHKS, YYEKEE (reference sequence). The CDR3 has 14 amino acids. CDR3 bases: TGTGCCAGCAGCTTGGGGAGGGGCACAGATACGCAGTATTTT. Translation gives CASSLGRGTDTQYF.

The chain carries TRBV3-1 (or the pseudogene TRBV3-2) and TRBJ1-2; the D gene is possibly TRBD1 (6 bases). Between the trimmed V and J ends, which lost 0 bases and 8 bases, there was a span of 13 bases. The germline gives CDR1 LGHDT, CDR2 YNNKEL (reference sequence). The CDR3 consists of 14 residues. The CDR3: CASSQDTGLWGYTF. DNA of the CDR3: TGTGCCAGCAGCCAAGATACAGGGCTTTGGGGCTACACCTTC.

CDR3 region: CASSLSPGQPEAFF. The CDR3 nucleotides read TGCGCCAGCAGCCTGTCGCCGGGACAGCCTGAAGCTTTCTTT. The gene calls are TRBV4-1 and TRBJ1-1; 7 nucleotides match TRBD1. CDR1 MGHRA and CDR2 YSYEKL come from the germline V gene. The CDR3 has 14 residues. The trim removed 4 bases at V and 6 bases at J, leaving 8 bases unmatched.

The chain employs TRBV5-4 and TRBJ1-1; D is uncertain. The CDR3 loop spans 13 amino acids. Trimming pared 0 bases from V and 5 bases from J, leaving 8 bases between. The germline V gene encodes CDR1 SGHNT and CDR2 YYREEE (reference sequence). CDR3 loop: CASSLAGDTEAFF. The CDR3 bases are TGTGCCAGCAGCTTGGCTGGAGATACTGAAGCTTTCTTT.

The V gene is TRBV7-9, the J gene TRBJ2-7, with 7 bases identical to TRBD1. Germline V lookup: CDR1 SEHNR, CDR2 FQNEAQ (reference sequence). V dropped 1 base and J dropped 0; count of bases not matched to a gene: 3. The CDR3 totals 15 residues. Here the CDR3 reads CASSLVSGGSYEQYF. The CDR3 region has the DNA TGTGCCAGCAGCTTAGTCTCAGGGGGCTCCTACGAGCAGTACTTC.

The chain is built from TRBV11-1 and TRBJ2-5; 16 bases are shared with TRBD2. The CDR3 length is 16 residues. Germline loops: CDR1 SGHAT, CDR2 FQDESV (reference sequence). The V and J ends lost 8 bases and 5 bases, in that order; junction bases with no gene match: 8. The CDR3 region has the DNA TGTGCCAGCGGCCAACCGGGACTAGCGGGGGGGGAGACCCAGTACTTC. This gives the protein CASGQPGLAGGETQYF. Full variable domain (rest looked up from reference TRBV11-1 and TRBJ2-5): EAEVAQSPRYKITEKSQAVAFWCDPISGHATLYWYRQILGQGPELLVQFQDESVVDDSQLPKDRFSAERLKGVDSTLKIQPAELGDSAMYLCASGQPGLAGGETQYFGPGTRLLVL.

This rearrangement joins TRBV18 to TRBJ2-7; D possibly corresponds to TRBD1 (6 bases). Germline V CDR1 and CDR2: KGHSH, LQKENI. This CDR3 spans 12 amino acids. With 2 bases removed from V and 5 bases from J, the gap between germline ends came to 7 bases. CDR3 loop: CASSPRTDEQYF. As DNA, the CDR3 is TGTGCCAGCTCACCAAGGACAGACGAGCAGTACTTC.

About this clone: The sample carries other DNA sequences with the same CDR3. The chain recombines TRBV12-3 or TRBV12-4 with TRBJ2-7; D may be TRBD2 (5 bases). Trimming left V 3 bases short and J 2 bases short, with 8 bases between. CDR3 length equals 13 residues. The CDR3 DNA sequence: TGTGCCAGCAGTTTCGGAGGACCCTACGAGCAGTACTTC. This codes for CASSFGGPYEQYF.

The chain couples TRBV15 to TRBJ2-5; 13 bases are a match to TRBD2. Per germline, CDR1 LNHNV and CDR2 YYDKDF (reference sequence). The CDR3 runs to 16 residues. With V trimmed by 0 bases and J by 5 bases, 3 bases remained unmatched. The DNA for the CDR3 is TGTGCCACCAGCAGAGATGGACTAGCGGGGGTTGAGACCCAGTACTTC. Translation gives CATSRDGLAGVETQYF.